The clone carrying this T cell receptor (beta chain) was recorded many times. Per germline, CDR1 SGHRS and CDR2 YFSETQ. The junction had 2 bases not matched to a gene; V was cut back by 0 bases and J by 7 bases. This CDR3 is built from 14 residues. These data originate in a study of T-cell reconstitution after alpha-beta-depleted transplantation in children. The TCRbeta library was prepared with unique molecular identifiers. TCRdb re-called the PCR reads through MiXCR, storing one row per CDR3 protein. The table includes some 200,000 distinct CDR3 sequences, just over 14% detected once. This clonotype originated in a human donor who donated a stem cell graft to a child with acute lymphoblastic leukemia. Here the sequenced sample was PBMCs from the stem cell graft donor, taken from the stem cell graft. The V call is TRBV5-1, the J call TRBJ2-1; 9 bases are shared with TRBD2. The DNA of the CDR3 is TGCGCCAGCAGCTTGGGCGGGAGGGATAATGAGCAGTTCTTC. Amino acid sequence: CASSLGGRDNEQFF.